This TCR beta chain derives from a study of T cells in Graves' hyperthyroidism and ophthalmopathy. Template material for amplifying TCR beta CDR3 regions consisted of RNA transcripts. During a first-round RT-PCR of the TCR CDR3, the HTBI primer set was used. From the multiplex PCR reads, TCRdb called clonotypes with MiXCR, one entry per CDR3 protein. The data show around 620,000 distinct CDR3 sequences, 40% to 55% seen once. This clonotype occurred many times. Its antigen is undetermined. Overall study results and limits: Ophthalmopathy was identified by the model a median 6.5 months ahead of onset. Expanded thyroid clonotypes (above 0.001) were mostly also found in blood.

V lost 4 bases and J lost 3, with 17 bases in between. The CDR3 length is 16 residues. Germline CDR1 reads SGHRS; CDR2 reads YFSETQ. Uncontrolled infection, other autoimmune disease, pregnancy or lactation excluded patients. This TCR was sampled from an adult woman with Graves' disease, either hyperthyroidism or ophthalmopathy (not recorded which). The sample consisted of peripheral blood or thyroid tissue (not recorded which). This chain uses TRBV5-1 with TRBJ1-5; TRBD1 might be the D (6 bases). In nucleotides, the CDR3 is TGCGCCAGCAGCCGGAGCGGGGGGCGATTCAATCAGCCCCAGCATTTT. It is translated as CASSRSGGRFNQPQHF.